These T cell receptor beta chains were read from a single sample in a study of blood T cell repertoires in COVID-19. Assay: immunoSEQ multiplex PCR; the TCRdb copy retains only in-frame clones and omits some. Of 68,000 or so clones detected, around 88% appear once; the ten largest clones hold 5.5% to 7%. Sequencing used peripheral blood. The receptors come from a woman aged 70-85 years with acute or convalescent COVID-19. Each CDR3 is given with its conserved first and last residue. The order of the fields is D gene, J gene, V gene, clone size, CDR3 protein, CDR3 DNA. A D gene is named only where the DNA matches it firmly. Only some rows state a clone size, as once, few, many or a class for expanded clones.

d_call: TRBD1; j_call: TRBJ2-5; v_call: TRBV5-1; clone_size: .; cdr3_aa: CASSPQGLQETQYF; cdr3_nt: TGCGCCAGCAGCCCACAGGGGCTCCAAGAGACCCAGTACTTC
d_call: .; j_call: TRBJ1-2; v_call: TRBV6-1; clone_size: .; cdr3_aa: CASSEAGLGDYGYTF; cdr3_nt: TGTGCCAGCAGTGAAGCAGGGCTAGGGGACTATGGCTACACCTTC
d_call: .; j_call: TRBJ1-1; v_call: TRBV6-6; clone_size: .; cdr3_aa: CASSYVQGKTEAFF; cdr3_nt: TGTGCCAGCAGTTACGTCCAGGGGAAGACTGAAGCTTTCTTT
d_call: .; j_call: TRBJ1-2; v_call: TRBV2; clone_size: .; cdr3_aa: CASRQQGTGGYTF; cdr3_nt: TGTGCCAGCAGACAACAGGGAACGGGTGGCTACACCTTC
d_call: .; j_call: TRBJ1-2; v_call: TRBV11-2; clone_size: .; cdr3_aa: CASSSGARSGYGYTF; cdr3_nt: TGTGCCAGCAGTTCGGGTGCGCGGAGTGGCTATGGCTACACCTTC
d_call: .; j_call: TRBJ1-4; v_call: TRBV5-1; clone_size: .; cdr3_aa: CASSTGQSTNEKLFF; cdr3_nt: TGCGCCAGCAGTACAGGGCAATCAACTAATGAAAAACTGTTTTTT
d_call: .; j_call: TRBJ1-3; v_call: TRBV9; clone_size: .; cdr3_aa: CASSLGLPGSGNTIYF; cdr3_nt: TGTGCCAGCAGCTTGGGACTGCCCGGCTCTGGAAACACCATATATTTT
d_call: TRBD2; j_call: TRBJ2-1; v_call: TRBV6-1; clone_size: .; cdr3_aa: CASSDVPGLAGGIYEQFF; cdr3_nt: TGTGCCAGCAGTGACGTCCCGGGACTAGCGGGGGGCATATATGAGCAGTTCTTC
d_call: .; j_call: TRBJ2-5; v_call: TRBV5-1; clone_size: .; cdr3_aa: CASTTGGGDGETQYF; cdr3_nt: TGCGCCAGCACCACTGGAGGCGGGGACGGGGAGACCCAGTACTTC
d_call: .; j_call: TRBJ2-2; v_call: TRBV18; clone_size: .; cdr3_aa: CASSVDQGSNTGELFF; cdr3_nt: TGTGCCAGCTCGGTTGACCAGGGGTCCAACACCGGGGAGCTGTTTTTT
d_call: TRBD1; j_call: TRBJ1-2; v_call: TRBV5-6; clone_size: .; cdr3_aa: CASSYNRRGHGYTF; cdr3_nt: TGTGCCAGCAGCTATAATCGCAGGGGGCACGGCTACACCTTC
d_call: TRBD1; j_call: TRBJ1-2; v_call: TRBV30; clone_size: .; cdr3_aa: CAWGWWSSRTGSGGPRGYTF; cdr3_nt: TGTGCCTGGGGATGGTGGTCCAGTCGGACAGGAAGTGGGGGGCCGCGTGGCTACACCTTC
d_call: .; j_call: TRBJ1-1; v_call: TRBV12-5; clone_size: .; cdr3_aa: CASGLLLETEAFF; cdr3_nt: TGTGCTAGTGGTTTGTTGCTGGAGACTGAAGCTTTCTTT
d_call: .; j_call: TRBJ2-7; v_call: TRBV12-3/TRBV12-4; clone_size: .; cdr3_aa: CASSPRRSNEQYF; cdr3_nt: TGTGCCAGCAGCCCGAGGAGAAGCAACGAGCAGTACTTC
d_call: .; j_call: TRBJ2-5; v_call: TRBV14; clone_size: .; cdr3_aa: CASSQDLGQTQYF; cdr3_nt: TGTGCCAGCAGCCAAGATCTGGGGCAGACCCAGTACTTC
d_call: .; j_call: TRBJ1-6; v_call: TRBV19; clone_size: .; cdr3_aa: CASRQGSNNSPLHF; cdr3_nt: TGTGCCAGTAGGCAGGGATCTAATAATTCACCCCTCCACTTT
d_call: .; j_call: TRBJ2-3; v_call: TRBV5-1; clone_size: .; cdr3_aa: CASRWSTDTQYF; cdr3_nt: TGCGCCAGCCGGTGGAGCACAGATACGCAGTATTTT
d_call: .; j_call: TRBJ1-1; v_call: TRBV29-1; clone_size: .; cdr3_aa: CSVPPAPAGTEAFF; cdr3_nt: TGCAGCGTGCCCCCAGCCCCGGCGGGCACTGAAGCTTTCTTT
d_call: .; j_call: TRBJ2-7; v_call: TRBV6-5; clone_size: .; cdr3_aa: CASSYRGSASYEQYF; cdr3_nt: TGTGCCAGCAGTTACCGGGGGTCGGCCTCGTACGAGCAGTACTTC
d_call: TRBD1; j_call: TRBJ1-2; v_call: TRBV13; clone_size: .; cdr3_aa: CASSHRTGQSNYGYTF; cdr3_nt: TGTGCCAGCAGCCATCGGACGGGACAGTCTAACTATGGCTACACCTTC
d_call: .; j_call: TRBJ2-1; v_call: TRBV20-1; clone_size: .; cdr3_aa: CSAQRVNEQFF; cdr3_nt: TGCAGTGCTCAGCGGGTCAATGAGCAGTTCTTC
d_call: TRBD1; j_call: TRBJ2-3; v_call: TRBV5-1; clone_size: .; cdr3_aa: CASSSGQGTDTQYF; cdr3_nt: TGCGCCAGCAGCTCAGGACAGGGCACAGATACGCAGTATTTT
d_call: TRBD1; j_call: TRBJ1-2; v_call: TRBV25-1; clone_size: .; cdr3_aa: CASRGQGFGYGYTF; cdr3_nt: TGTGCCAGCAGGGGACAGGGGTTTGGATATGGCTACACCTTC
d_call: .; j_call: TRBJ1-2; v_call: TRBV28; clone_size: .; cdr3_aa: CASSAPGKTDYGYTF; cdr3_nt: TGTGCCAGCAGTGCACCCGGGAAGACGGACTATGGCTACACCTTC
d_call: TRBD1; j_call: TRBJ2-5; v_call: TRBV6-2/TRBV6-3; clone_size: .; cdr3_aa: CASSYNKDRVLETQYF; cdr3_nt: TGTGCCAGCAGTTACAATAAGGACAGGGTTTTGGAGACCCAGTACTTC
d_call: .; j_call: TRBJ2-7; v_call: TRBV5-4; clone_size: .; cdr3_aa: CASSLAGALLEQYF; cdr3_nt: TGTGCCAGCAGCTTGGCAGGGGCCCTCTTGGAGCAGTACTTC
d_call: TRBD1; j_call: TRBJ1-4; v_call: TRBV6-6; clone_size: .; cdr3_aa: CASRTSGGDEKLFF; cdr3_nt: TGTGCCAGCAGGACCTCAGGGGGTGATGAAAAACTGTTTTTT
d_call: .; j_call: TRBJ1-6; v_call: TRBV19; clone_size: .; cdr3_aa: CASSMVAGANSPLHF; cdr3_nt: TGTGCCAGTAGTATGGTGGCAGGGGCTAATTCACCCCTCCACTTT
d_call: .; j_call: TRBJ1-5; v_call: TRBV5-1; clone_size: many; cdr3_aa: CASPRPLGEDDNQPQHF; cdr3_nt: TGCGCCAGCCCCCGACCACTCGGGGAGGATGACAATCAGCCCCAGCATTTT
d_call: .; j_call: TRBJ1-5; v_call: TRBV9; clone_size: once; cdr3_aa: CASSVAGYSNQPQHF; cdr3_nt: TGTGCCAGCAGCGTAGCCGGTTATAGCAATCAGCCCCAGCATTTT
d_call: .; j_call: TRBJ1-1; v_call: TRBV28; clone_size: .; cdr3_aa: CATDRTGNTEAFF; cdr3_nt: TGTGCCACCGACCGAACAGGGAACACTGAAGCTTTCTTT
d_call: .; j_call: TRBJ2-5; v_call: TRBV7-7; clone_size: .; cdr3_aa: CASSPRERGTAETQYF; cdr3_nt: TGTGCTAGCAGCCCTCGGGAGCGGGGGACAGCGGAGACCCAGTACTTC
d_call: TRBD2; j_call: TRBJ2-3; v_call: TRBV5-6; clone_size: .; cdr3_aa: CASTSSGSTDTQYF; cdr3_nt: TGTGCCAGCACCTCTAGCGGGAGCACAGATACGCAGTATTTT
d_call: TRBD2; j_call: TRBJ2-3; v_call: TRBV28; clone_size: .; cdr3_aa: CASIPSGLAGLSDTQYF; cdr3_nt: TGTGCCAGCATCCCCTCGGGACTAGCGGGATTGTCAGATACGCAGTATTTT
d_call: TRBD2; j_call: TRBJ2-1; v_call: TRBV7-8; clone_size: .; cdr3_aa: CASSFGGGTYNEQFF; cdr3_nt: TGTGCCAGCAGCTTCGGGGGGGGAACCTACAATGAGCAGTTCTTC
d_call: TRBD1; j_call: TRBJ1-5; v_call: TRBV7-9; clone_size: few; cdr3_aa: CASSSGTASNQPQHF; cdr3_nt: TGTGCCAGCAGCTCCGGGACAGCTAGCAATCAGCCCCAGCATTTT
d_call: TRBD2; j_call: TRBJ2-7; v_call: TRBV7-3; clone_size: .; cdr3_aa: CASSPRGGTNYEQYF; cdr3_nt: TGTGCCAGCAGCCCCCGGGGGGGTACTAACTACGAGCAGTACTTC
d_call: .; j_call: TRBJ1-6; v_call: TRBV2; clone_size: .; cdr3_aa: CAGFRDKKAGLGSPLHF; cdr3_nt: TGTGCCGGCTTCCGGGACAAGAAGGCCGGGTTGGGGTCACCCCTCCACTTT
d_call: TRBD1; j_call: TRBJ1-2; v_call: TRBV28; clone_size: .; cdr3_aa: CASSLYHRGQGGYTF; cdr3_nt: TGTGCCAGCAGTTTATATCATAGGGGGCAAGGAGGCTACACCTTC
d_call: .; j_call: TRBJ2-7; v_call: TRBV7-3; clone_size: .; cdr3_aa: CASSLQGSGGEQYF; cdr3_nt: TGTGCCAGCAGCTTACAGGGCTCAGGAGGGGAGCAGTACTTC
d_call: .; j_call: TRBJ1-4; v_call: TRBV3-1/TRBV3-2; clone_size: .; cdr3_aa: CASSLSGLATNEKLFF; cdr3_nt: TGTGCCAGCAGTCTATCAGGGCTGGCAACTAATGAAAAACTGTTTTTT
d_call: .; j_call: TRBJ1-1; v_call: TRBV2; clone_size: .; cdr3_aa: CASSVVGGAEAFF; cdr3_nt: TGTGCCAGCAGTGTCGTGGGGGGGGCTGAAGCTTTCTTT
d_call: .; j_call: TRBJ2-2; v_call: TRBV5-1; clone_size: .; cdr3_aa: CASSLGTANTGELFF; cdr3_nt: TGCGCCAGCAGCTTGGGGACAGCGAACACCGGGGAGCTGTTTTTT
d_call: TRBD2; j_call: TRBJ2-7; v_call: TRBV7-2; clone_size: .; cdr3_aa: CASSRTSGGPYEQYF; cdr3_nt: TGTGCCAGCAGCAGGACTAGCGGGGGGCCCTACGAGCAGTACTTC
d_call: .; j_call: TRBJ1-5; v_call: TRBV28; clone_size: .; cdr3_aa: CASSFRQGSRNQPQHF; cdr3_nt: TGTGCCAGCAGTTTTCGGCAGGGCAGTCGCAATCAGCCCCAGCATTTT
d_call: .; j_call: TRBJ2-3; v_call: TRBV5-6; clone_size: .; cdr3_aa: CASSGRRVGTDTQYF; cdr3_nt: TGTGCCAGCAGCGGTCGACGGGTCGGTACAGATACGCAGTATTTT
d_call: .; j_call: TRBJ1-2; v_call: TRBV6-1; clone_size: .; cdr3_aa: CASSESRGHPRGYTF; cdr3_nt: TGTGCCAGCAGTGAAAGTAGGGGACACCCCAGGGGCTACACCTTC
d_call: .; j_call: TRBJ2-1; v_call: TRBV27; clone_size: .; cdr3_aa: CASGRDTVYNEQFF; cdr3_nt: TGTGCCAGCGGCCGGGACACGGTCTACAATGAGCAGTTCTTC
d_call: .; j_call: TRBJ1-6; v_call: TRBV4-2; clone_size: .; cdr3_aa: CASSQEERNGSPLHF; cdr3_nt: TGTGCCAGCAGCCAAGAGGAGAGGAACGGGTCACCCCTCCACTTT
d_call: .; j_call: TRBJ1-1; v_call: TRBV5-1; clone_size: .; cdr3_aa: CASSPPGDEAFF; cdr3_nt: TGCGCCAGCAGCCCCCCCGGGGATGAAGCTTTCTTT
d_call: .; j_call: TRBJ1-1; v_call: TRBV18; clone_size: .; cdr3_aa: CASSEREGAEAFF; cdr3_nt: TGTGCCAGCTCAGAGAGGGAGGGGGCTGAAGCTTTCTTT
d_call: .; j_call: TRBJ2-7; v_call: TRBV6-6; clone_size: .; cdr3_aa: CASSYELGTYEQYF; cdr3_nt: TGTGCCAGCAGCTACGAACTAGGAACCTACGAGCAGTACTTC
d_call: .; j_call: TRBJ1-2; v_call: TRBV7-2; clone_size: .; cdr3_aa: CASSVRTDIGLGYTF; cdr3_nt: TGTGCCAGCAGCGTACGGACAGACATAGGGCTCGGCTACACCTTC